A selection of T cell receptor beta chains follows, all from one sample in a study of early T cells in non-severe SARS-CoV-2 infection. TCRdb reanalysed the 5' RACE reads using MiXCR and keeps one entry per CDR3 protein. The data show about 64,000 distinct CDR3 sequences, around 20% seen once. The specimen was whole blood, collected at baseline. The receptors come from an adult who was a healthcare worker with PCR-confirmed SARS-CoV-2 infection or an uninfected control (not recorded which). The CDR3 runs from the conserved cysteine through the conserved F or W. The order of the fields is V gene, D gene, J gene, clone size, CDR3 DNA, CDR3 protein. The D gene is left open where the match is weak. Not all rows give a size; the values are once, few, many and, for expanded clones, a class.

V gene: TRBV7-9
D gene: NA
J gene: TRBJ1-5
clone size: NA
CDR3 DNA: TGTGCCAGCAGCTTAACTAGCAATCAGCCCCAGCATTTT
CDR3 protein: CASSLTSNQPQHF

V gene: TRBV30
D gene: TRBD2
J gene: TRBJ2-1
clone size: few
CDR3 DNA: TGTGCCTGGAGTGTGGTTGGGCTAGCGGGTTACAATGAGCAGTTCTTC
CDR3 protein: CAWSVVGLAGYNEQFF

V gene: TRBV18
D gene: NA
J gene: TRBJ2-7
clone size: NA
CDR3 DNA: TGTGCCAGCAAGTCCCGGACAGAGTCCTACGAGCAGTACTTC
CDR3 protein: CASKSRTESYEQYF

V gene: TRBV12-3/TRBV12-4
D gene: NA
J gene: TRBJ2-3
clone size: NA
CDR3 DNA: TGTGCCAGCAGTAGTCTCCACACAGATACGCAGTATTTT
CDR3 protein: CASSSLHTDTQYF

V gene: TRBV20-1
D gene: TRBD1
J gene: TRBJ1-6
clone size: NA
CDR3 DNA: TGCAGTGCTAGGGAGCCGGGACAGGGGAATTCACCCCTCCACTTT
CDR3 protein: CSAREPGQGNSPLHF

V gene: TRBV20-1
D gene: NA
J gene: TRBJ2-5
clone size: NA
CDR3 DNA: TGCAGTGCTAGCCCCGGGGGCCAAGAGACCCAGTACTTC
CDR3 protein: CSASPGGQETQYF

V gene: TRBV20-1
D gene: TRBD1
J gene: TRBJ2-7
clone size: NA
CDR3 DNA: TGCAGTGCTCTGGACAGGGCGCGCTCCTACGAGCAGTACTTC
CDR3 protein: CSALDRARSYEQYF

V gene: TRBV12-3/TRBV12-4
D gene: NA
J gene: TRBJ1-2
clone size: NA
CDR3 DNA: TGTGCCAGCAGATCTATAGGCTATGGCTACACCTTC
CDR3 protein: CASRSIGYGYTF

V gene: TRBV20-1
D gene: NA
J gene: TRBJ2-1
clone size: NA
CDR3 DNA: TGCAGTGCTAGAGAGGAGCCCCCAGGGCCGTTCTTC
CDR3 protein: CSAREEPPGPFF

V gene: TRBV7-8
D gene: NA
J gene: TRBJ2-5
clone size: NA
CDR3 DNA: TGTGCCAGCAGCTTAAGGCAGGGGGAGACCCAGTACTTC
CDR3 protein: CASSLRQGETQYF

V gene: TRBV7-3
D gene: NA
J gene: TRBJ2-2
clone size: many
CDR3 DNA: TGTGCCAGCAGCCCAGGGCTAGTTACCGGGGAGCTGTTTTTT
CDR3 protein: CASSPGLVTGELFF

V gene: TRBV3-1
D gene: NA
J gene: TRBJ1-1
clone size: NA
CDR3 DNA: TGTGCCAGCAGTCCCGGGGCACCCACTGAAGCTTTCTTT
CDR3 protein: CASSPGAPTEAFF

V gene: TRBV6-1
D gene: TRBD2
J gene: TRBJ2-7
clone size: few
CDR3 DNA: TGTGCCGTCCAGCGGGAGAACCACCACGAGCAGTACTTC
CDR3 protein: CAVQRENHHEQYF

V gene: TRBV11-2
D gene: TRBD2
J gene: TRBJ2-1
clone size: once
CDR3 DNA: TGTGCCAGCAGCGGACTAGCGGTCTCCTACAATGAGCAGTTCTTC
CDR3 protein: CASSGLAVSYNEQFF

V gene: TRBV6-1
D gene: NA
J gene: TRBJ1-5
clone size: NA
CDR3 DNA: TGTGCCAGCAGGAGGGGAGTGGGTCCCAATCAGCCCCAGCATTTT
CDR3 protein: CASRRGVGPNQPQHF

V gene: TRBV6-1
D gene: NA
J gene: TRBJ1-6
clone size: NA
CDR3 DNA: TGTGCCAGCAGTGAAGGTTTAGGGACCGGTTCACCCCTCCACTTT
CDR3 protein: CASSEGLGTGSPLHF

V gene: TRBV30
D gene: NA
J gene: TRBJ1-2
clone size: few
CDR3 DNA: TGTGCCTGGAGTCCCCTCCGGCAGAACTATGGCTACACCTTC
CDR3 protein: CAWSPLRQNYGYTF

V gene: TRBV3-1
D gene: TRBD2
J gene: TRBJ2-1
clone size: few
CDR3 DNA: TGTGCCAGCATGCGGACTAGCGGCAACAATGAGCAGTTCTTC
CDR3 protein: CASMRTSGNNEQFF

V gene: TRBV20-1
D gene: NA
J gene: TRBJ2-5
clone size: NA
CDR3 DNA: TGCAGTGCTCCCCGTTTCGCTTCGGGAGAGACCCAGTACTTC
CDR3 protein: CSAPRFASGETQYF

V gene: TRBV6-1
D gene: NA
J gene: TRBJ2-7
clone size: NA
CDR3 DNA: TGTGCCAGCAGTGAGCCGGGACGGTCAACCTACGAGCAGTACTTC
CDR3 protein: CASSEPGRSTYEQYF

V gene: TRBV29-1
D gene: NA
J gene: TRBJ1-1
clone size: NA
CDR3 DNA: TGCAGCGTTGTGGGCTTTCTGGAGACTGAAGCTTTCTTT
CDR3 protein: CSVVGFLETEAFF

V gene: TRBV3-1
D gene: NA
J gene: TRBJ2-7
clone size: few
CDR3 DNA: TGTGCCAGCAGCCAAGTCCCGCGAGAGCAGTACTTC
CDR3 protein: CASSQVPREQYF

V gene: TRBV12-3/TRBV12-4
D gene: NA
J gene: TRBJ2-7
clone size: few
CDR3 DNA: TGTGCCAGCAGTTTGCGGGAATGGAACGAGCAGTACTTC
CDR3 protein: CASSLREWNEQYF

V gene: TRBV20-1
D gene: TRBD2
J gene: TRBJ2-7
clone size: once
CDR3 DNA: TGCAGTGTCTCCCCCAACCTAGCGGGGGCCTCTTGGGAGCAGTACTTC
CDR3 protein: CSVSPNLAGASWEQYF

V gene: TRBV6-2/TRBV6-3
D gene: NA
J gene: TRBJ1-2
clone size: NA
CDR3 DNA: TGTGCCAGCAGCGGACACTTCGGCTACACCTTC
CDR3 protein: CASSGHFGYTF

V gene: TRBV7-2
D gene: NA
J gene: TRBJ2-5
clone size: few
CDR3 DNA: TGTGCCAGCAGCTTAGCGCTTGGGATGACCCAAGAGACCCAGTACTTC
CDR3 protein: CASSLALGMTQETQYF

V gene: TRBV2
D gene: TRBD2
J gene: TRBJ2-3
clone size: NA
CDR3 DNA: TGTGCCAGCAGTGGATCTAGCGGGGCGGGAGATACGCAGTATTTT
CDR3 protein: CASSGSSGAGDTQYF

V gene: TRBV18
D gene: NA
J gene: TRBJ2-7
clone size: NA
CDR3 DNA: TGTGCCAGCTCACCCCCAATAGGACAGAGAACCTCCTACGAGCAGTACTTC
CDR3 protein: CASSPPIGQRTSYEQYF

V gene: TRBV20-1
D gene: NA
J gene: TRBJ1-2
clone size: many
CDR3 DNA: TGCAGTGCTAGAGAAGTGACAGTTAACTATGGCTACACCTTC
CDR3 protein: CSAREVTVNYGYTF

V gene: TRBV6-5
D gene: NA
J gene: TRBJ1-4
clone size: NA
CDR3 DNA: TGTGCCAGCAGTCCCGCGACTGGGGCCGGTGAAAAACTGTTTTTT
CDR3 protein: CASSPATGAGEKLFF

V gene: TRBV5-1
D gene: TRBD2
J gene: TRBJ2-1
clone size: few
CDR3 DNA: TGCGCCAGCAGTCGGGCGGGGGATCGCGAGCAGTTCTTC
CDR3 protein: CASSRAGDREQFF

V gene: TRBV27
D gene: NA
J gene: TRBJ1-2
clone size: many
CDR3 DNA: TGTGCCAGCAGTTCCACAGGAAACTATGGCTACACCTTC
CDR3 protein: CASSSTGNYGYTF

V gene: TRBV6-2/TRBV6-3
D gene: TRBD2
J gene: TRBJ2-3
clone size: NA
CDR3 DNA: TGTGCCAGCAGTGCGGGGGGCACAGATACGCAGTATTTT
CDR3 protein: CASSAGGTDTQYF

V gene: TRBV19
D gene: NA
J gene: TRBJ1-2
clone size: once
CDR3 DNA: TGTGCCAGTAGTCCCCAGGGGCACCGATGGACCAATGGCTACACCTTC
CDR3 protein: CASSPQGHRWTNGYTF

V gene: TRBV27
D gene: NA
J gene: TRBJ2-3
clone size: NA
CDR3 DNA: TGTGCCAGCAGAGCCGGGGGTAGCACAGATACGCAGTATTTT
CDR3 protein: CASRAGGSTDTQYF

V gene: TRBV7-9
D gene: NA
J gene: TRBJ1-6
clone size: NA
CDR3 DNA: TGTGCCAGCAGCCCAGACAGGTTTAATTCACCCCTCCACTTT
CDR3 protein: CASSPDRFNSPLHF

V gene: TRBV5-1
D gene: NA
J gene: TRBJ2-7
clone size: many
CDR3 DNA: TGCGCCAGCAGGCGGGCCGGGACATCATCCGAGCAGTACTTC
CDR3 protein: CASRRAGTSSEQYF

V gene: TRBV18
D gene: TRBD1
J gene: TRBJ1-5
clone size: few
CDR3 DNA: TGTGCCAGCTCACCGACAGGGGAACAGCCCCAGCATTTT
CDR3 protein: CASSPTGEQPQHF

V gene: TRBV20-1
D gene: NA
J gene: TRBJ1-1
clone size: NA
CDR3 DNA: TGCAGTGCTACCCCGAACACTGAAGCTTTCTTT
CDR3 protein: CSATPNTEAFF

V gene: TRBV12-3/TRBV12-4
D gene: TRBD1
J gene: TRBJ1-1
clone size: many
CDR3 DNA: TGTGCCAGCATCACAGGGGGCTTCGACACTGAAGCTTTCTTT
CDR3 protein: CASITGGFDTEAFF

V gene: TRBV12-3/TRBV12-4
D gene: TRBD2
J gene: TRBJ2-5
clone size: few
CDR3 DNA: TGTGCCAGCAGTTTCTCAACTAGCGGGGTGGAGACCCAGTACTTC
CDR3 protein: CASSFSTSGVETQYF

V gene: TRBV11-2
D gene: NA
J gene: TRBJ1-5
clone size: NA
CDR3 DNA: TGTGCCAGCAGCCAAGGGGTTAGCAGCAATCAGCCCCAGCATTTT
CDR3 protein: CASSQGVSSNQPQHF

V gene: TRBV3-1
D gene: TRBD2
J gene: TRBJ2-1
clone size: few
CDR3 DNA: TGTGCCAGCAGCCAGAACCGACTAGCAGCCGAGCAGTTCTTC
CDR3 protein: CASSQNRLAAEQFF

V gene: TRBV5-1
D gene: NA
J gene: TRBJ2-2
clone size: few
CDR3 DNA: TGCGCCAGCAGCTTGTTAGGAGGGAACACCGGGGAGCTGTTTTTT
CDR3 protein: CASSLLGGNTGELFF

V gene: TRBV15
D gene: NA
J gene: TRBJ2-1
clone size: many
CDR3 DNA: TGTGCCACCAGCCGGTGGCCCCCCAATGAGCAGTTCTTC
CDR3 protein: CATSRWPPNEQFF

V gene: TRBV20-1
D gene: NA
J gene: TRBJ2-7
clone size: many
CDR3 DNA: TGCAGTGCTCGGCAGGGCTACGAGCAGTACTTC
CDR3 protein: CSARQGYEQYF

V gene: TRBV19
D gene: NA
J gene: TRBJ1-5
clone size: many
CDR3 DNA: TGTGCCAGCGATCGGGGGGGCTTCAATCAGCCCCAGCATTTT
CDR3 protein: CASDRGGFNQPQHF

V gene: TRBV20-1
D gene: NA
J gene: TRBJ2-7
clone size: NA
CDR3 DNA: TGCAGTGCTATCCTTCAGGACAGAGTCTACGAGCAGTACTTC
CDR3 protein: CSAILQDRVYEQYF

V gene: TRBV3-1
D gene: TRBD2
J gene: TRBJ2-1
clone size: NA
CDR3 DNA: TGTGCCAGCAGCCATAGCTTTAGCGGGGGGCCCAGCTCCTACAATGAGCAGTTCTTC
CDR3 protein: CASSHSFSGGPSSYNEQFF